The text below deals with one TCR beta chain. Its target is unknown. Repertoires were generated with immunoSEQ multiplex PCR, while TCRdb's copy carries only in-frame clones and drops some. The sample holds about 41,000 clones; approximately 95% are singletons and the top ten take approximately 3.8%. Each clinical donor contributed on average roughly 100,000 T cells from unsorted cryopreserved PBMC. Trimming pared 7 bases from V and 0 bases from J, leaving 12 bases between. Germline V CDR1 and CDR2: MDHEN, SYDVKM. The CDR3 runs 14 residues. These data originate in a study of T cells in tuberculosis. Study findings and constraints: Shorter CDR3-alpha in active tuberculosis partly drove smaller distances.

This receptor was obtained from a donor aged 10-35 years with latent tuberculosis or without tuberculosis infection. Sequencing was performed on PBMCs. V gene TRBV28 combines with J gene TRBJ1-1; D unclear. CDR3 coding DNA: TGTGCCAGCATTTTCCCGGGGATGAACACTGAAGCTTTCTTT. Translated, it gives CASIFPGMNTEAFF.